The 3 T cell receptor beta chains in this list originate from one sample, sequenced in a study of beta chain features in type 1 diabetes. The entirety of the isolated RNA underwent reverse transcription, so expressed TCRB transcripts were sequenced. The protocol was immunoSEQ multiplex PCR, while the TCRdb copy is restricted to in-frame clones and leaves out a portion. In the table there are under 300,000 clones, 27% of which are singletons. Sequenced sample: central memory CD4+ T cells from blood. These receptors were collected from a man aged 30 to 39 in good health.

V is TRBV10-3 and J is TRBJ1-5; 8 bases are shared with TRBD1. With 2 bases clipped from V and 7 bases from J, the junction kept 4 bases outside the gene matches. This CDR3 is 14 amino acids long. Germline CDR1 is ENHRY and CDR2 is SYGVKD. Here the CDR3 DNA reads TGTGCCATCAGTGAGGGACAGGGTGTACAGCCCCAGCATTTT. Translated: CAISEGQGVQPQHF.

This chain connects TRBV28 to TRBJ2-7; 8 nucleotides line up with TRBD2. The CDR3 is made up of 15 amino acids. V was pared by 6 bases and J by 4 bases, with 11 bases of the junction left unmatched. The V gene's germline CDR1 is MDHEN and CDR2 SYDVKM. CDR3 amino acids: CASRVVSGSPYEQYF. The DNA of the CDR3 is TGTGCCAGCAGAGTCGTCAGCGGGAGTCCGTACGAGCAGTACTTC.

The V gene is TRBV11-3, the J gene TRBJ2-5, with no clear D. CDR1 is SGHNT and CDR2 is YENEEA in the germline V gene. V dropped 3 bases and J dropped 1 base, with 6 bases sitting between them. The CDR3 consists of 13 residues. The DNA of the CDR3 is TGTGCCAGCAGCTTGATGGTCCAAGAGACCCAGTACTTC. Its translation: CASSLMVQETQYF.